This paragraph reports one TCR beta chain. Antigen unknown. Exposure to brentuximab vedotin varied, and each patient had relapsed following autologous stem cell transplantation. The data belong to a study of PD-1 blockade in classical Hodgkin lymphoma. Some clones are missing from TCRdb's copy, which holds only in-frame ones; the method was immunoSEQ multiplex PCR. The profile shows more than 20,000 clones, about 67% of them singletons. Study observations and caveats: Significantly greater TCR diversity emerged by C4D1 in CD4+ cells but not CD8+ cells.

The J segment lost 1 base and the V segment lost 3 bases, leaving 6 bases of the junction unmatched. This CDR3 has 16 amino acids. From germline, CDR1 is SGDLS and CDR2 YYNGEE. The clonotype comes from a human donor with classical Hodgkin lymphoma. The chain links TRBV9 to TRBJ2-4; TRBD2 matches 8 bases. The starting material was peripheral blood mononuclear cells (PBMCs), obtained before the second cycle of nivolumab. CDR3 sequence reads: CASSATGGKAKNIQYF. CDR3 nucleotides: TGTGCCAGCAGCGCTACGGGGGGGAAGGCCAAAAACATTCAGTACTTC.